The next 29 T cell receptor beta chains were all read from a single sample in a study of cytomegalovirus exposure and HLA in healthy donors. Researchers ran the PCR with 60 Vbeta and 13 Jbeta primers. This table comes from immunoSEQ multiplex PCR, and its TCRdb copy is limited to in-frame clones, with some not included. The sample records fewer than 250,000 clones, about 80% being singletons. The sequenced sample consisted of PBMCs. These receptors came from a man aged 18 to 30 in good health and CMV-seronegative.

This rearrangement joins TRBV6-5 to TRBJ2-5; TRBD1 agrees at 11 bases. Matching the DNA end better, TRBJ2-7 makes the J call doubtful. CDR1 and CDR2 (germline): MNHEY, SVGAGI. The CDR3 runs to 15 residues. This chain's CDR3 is CASSLRTGGWYEQYF. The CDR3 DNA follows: TGTGCCAGCAGCCTCAGGACAGGGGGCTGGTACGAGCAGTACTTC.

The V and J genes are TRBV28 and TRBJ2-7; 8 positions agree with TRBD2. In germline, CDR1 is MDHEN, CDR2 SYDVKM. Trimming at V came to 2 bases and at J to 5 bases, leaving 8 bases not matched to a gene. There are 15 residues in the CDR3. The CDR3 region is CASSLPGLVQDEQYF. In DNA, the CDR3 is TGTGCCAGCAGTTTACCGGGACTAGTTCAGGACGAGCAGTACTTC.

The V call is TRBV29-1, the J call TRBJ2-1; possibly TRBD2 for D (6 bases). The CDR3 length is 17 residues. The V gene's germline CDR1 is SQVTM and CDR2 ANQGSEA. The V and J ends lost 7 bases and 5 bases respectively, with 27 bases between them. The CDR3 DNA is TGCAGCGACTTTTCCGGGACTCCCCAAGAGGGGAACAATGAGCAGTTCTTC. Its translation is CSDFSGTPQEGNNEQFF.

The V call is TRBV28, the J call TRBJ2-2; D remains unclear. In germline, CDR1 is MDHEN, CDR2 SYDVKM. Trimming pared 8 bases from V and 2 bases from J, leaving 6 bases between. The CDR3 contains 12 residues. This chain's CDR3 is CASPDNTGELFF. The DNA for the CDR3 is TGTGCCAGCCCAGATAACACCGGGGAGCTGTTTTTT.

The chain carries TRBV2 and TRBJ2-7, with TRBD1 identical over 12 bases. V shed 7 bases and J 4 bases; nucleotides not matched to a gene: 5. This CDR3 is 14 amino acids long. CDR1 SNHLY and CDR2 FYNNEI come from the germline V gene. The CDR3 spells CASTGTGGLYEQYF. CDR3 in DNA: TGTGCCAGCACCGGGACAGGGGGCTTGTACGAGCAGTACTTC.

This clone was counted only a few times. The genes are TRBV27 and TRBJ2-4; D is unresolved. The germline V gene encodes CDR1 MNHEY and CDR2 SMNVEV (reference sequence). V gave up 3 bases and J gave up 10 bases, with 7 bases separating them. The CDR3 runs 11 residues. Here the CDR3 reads CASSFGRIQYF. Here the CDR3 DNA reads TGTGCCAGCAGTTTCGGTCGGATTCAGTACTTC.

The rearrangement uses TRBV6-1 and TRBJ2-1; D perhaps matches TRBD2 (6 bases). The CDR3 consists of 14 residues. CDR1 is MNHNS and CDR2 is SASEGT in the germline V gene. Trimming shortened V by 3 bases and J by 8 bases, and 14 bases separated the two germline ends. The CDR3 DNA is TGTGCCAGCAGTGACCTGCTAGCGAGGGATGAGCAGTTCTTC. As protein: CASSDLLARDEQFF.

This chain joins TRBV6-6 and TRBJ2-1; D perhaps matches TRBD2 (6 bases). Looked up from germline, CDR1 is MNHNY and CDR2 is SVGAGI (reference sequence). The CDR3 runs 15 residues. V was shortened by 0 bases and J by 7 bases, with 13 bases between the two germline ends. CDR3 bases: TGTGCCAGCAGTTACTCTGCTAGCGATGCAAATGAGCAGTTCTTC. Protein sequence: CASSYSASDANEQFF.

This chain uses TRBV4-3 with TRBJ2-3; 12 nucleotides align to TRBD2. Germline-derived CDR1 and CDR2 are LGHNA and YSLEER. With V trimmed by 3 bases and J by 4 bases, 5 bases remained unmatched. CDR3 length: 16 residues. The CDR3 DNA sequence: TGCGCCAGCAGCCAGGTGCTAGCGGGGGGGGCAGATACGCAGTATTTT. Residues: CASSQVLAGGADTQYF.

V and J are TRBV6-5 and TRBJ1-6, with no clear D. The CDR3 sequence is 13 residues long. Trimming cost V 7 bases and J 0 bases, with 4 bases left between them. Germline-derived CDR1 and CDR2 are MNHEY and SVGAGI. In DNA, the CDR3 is TGTGCCAGCACGAGCTCCTATAATTCACCCCTCCACTTT. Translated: CASTSSYNSPLHF.

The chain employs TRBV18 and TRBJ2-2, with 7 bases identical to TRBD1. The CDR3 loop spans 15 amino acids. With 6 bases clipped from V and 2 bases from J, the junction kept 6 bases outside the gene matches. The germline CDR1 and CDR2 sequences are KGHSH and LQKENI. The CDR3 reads CASSSNRGNTGELFF. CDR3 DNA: TGTGCCAGCTCTAGCAACAGGGGCAACACCGGGGAGCTGTTTTTT.

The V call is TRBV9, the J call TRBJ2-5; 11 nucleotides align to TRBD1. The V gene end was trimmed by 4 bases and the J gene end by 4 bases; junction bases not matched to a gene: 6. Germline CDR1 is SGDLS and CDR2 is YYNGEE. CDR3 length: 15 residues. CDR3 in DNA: TGTGCCAGCAGCTACGGGACAGGGGGACCAGAGACCCAGTACTTC. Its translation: CASSYGTGGPETQYF. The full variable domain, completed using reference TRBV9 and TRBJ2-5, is DSGVTQTPKHLITATGQRVTLRCSPRSGDLSVYWYQQSLDQGLQFLIQYYNGEERAKGNILERFSAQQFPDLHSELNLSSLELGDSALYFCASSYGTGGPETQYFGPGTRLLVL.

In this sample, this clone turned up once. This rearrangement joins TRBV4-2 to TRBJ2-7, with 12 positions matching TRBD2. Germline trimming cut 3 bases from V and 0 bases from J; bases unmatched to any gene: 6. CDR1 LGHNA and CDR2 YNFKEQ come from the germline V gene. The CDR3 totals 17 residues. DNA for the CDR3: TGTGCCAGCAGCCAGGAACTAGCGGGGGGTCTCTCCTACGAGCAGTACTTC. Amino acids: CASSQELAGGLSYEQYF.

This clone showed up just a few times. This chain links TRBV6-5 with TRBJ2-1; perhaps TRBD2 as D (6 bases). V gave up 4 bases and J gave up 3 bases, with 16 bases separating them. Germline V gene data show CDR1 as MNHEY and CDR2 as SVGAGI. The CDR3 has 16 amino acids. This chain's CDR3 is CASSSTTGVVYNEQFF. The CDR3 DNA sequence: TGTGCCAGCAGTTCGACGACGGGGGTAGTCTACAATGAGCAGTTCTTC.

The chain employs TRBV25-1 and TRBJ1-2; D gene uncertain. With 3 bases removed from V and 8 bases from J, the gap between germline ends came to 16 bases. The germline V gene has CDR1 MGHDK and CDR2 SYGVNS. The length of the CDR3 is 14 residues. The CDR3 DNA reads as TGTGCCAGCAGTGACTCCCGAGAGTTTTGGGGCTACACCTTC. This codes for CASSDSREFWGYTF.

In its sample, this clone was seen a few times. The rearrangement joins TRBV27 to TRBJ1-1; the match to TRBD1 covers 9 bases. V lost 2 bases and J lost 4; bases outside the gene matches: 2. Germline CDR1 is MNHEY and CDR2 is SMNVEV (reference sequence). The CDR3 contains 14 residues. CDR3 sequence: CASSLRDRATEAFF. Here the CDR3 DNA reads TGTGCCAGCAGTTTACGGGACAGGGCCACTGAAGCTTTCTTT.

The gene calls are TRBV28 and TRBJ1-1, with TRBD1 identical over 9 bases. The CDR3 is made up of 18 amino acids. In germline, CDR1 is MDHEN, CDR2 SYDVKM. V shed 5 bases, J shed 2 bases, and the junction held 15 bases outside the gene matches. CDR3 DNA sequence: TGTGCCAGCAGTCCCCCCACCGGGACAGGGACGAAAAACACTGAAGCTTTCTTT. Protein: CASSPPTGTGTKNTEAFF.

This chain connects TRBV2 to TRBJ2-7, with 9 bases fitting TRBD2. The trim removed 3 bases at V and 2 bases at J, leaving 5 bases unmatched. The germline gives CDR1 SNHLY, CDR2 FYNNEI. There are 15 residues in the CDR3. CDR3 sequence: CASSEERGATYEQYF. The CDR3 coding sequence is TGTGCCAGCAGTGAGGAGCGGGGGGCCACCTACGAGCAGTACTTC.

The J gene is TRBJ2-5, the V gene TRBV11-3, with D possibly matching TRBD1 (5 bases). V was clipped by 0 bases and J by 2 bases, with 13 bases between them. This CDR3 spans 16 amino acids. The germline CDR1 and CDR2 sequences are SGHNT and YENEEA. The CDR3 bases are TGTGCCAGCAGCTTAGATCTAGGTGCAGGGCAAGAGACCCAGTACTTC. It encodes CASSLDLGAGQETQYF.

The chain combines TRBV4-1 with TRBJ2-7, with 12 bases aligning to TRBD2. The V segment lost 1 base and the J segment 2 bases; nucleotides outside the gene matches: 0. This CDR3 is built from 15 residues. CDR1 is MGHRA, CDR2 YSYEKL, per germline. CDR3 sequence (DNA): TGCGCCAGCAGCCAAGGACTAGCGGGAGCCTACGAGCAGTACTTC. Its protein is CASSQGLAGAYEQYF.

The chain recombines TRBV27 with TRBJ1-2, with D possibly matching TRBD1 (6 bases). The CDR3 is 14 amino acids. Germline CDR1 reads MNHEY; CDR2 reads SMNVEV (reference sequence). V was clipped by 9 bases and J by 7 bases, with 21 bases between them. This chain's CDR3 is CASRSLGTGSGYTF. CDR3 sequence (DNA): TGTGCCAGTAGATCCTTGGGTACAGGGAGTGGCTACACCTTC.

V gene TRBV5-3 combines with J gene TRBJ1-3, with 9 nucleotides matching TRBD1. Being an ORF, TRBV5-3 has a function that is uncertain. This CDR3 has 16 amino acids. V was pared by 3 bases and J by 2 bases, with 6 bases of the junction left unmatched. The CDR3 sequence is CARSSDRDRAGNTIYF. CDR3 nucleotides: TGTGCCAGAAGCTCAGATCGGGACAGGGCTGGAAACACCATATATTTT.

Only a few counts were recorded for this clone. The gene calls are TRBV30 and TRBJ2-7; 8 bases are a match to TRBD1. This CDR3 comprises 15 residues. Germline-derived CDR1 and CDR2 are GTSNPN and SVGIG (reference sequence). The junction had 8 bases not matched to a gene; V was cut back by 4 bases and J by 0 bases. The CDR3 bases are TGTGCCTGGAAGCCAGGGGGCAGGAGCTCCTACGAGCAGTACTTC. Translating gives CAWKPGGRSSYEQYF. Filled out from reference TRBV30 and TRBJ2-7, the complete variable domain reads SQTIHQWPATLVQPVGSPLSLECTVEGTSNPNLYWYRQAAGRGLQLLFYSVGIGQISSEVPQNLSASRPQDRQFILSSKKLLLSDSGFYLCAWKPGGRSSYEQYFGPGTRLTVT.

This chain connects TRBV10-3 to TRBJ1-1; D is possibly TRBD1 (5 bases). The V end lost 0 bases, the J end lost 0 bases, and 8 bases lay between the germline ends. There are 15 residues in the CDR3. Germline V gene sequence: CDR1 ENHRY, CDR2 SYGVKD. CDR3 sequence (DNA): TGTGCCATCAGTGAGTCACCAGGGCTGAACACTGAAGCTTTCTTT. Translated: CAISESPGLNTEAFF.

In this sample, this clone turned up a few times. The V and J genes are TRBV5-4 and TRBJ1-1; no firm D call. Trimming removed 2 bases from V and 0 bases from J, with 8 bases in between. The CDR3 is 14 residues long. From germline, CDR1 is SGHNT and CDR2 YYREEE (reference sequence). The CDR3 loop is CASSLVTVNTEAFF. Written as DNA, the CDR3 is TGTGCCAGCAGCTTAGTAACGGTGAACACTGAAGCTTTCTTT.

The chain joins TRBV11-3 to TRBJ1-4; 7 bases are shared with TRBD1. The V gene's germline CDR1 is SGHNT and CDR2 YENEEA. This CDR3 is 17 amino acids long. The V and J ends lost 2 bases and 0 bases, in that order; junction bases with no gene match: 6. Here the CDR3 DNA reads TGTGCCAGCAGCTTATCAGGGGGACAGTCAACTAATGAAAAACTGTTTTTT. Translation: CASSLSGGQSTNEKLFF.

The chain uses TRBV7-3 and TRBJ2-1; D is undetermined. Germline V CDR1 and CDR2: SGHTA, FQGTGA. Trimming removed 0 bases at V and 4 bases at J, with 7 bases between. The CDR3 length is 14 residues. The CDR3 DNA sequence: TGTGCCAGCAGCTTAACGCCAGAATACAATGAGCAGTTCTTC. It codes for CASSLTPEYNEQFF. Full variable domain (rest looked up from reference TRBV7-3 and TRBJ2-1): GAGVSQTPSNKVTEKGKYVELRCDPISGHTALYWYRQSLGQGPEFLIYFQGTGAADDSGLPNDRFFAVRPEGSVSTLKIQRTERGDSAVYLCASSLTPEYNEQFFGPGTRLTVL.

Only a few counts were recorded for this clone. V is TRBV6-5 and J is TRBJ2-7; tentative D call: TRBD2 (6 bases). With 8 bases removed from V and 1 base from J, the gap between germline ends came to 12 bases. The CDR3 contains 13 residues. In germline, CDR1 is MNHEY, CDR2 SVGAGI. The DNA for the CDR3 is TGTGCCAGCGACGAGGGAGGATCCTACGAGCAGTACTTC. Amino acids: CASDEGGSYEQYF.

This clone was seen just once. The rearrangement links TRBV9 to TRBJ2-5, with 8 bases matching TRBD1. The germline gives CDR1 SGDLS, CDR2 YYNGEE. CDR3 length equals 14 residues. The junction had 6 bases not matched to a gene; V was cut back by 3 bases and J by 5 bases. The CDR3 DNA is TGTGCCAGCAGCGCGGGGACAGGACGGGAGACCCAGTACTTC. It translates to CASSAGTGRETQYF.